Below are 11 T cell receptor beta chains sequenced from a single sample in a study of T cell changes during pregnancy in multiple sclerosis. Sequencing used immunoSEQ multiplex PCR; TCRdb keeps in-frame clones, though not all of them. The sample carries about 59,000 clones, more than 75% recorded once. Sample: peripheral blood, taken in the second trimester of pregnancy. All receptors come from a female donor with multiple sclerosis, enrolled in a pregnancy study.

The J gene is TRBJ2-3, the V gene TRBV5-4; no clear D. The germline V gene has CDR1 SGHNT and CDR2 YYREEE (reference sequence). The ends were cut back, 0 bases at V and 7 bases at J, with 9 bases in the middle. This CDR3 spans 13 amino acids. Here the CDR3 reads CASSLDAFHTQYF. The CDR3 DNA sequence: TGTGCCAGCAGCTTGGATGCGTTTCATACGCAGTATTTT.

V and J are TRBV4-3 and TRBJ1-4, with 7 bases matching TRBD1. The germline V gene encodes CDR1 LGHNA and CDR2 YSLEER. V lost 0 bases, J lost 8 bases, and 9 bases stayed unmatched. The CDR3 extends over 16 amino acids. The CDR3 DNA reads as TGCGCCAGCAGCCAAGAAGTTGGTACAGGGGTGGAAAAACTGTTTTTT. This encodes CASSQEVGTGVEKLFF.

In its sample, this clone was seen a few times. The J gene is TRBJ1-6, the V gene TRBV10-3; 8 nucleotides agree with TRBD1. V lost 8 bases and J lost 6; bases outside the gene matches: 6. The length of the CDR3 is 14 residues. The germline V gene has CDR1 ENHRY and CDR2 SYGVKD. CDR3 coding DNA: TGTGCCATCTCCCGCGGACAGGGTAATTCACCCCTCCACTTT. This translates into CAISRGQGNSPLHF.

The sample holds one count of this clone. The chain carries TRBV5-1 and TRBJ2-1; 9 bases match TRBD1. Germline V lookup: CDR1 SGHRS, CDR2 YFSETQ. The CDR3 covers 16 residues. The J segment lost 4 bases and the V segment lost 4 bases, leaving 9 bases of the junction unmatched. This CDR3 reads CASSVISGTGYNEQFF. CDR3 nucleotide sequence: TGCGCCAGCAGCGTGATATCCGGGACAGGGTACAATGAGCAGTTCTTC.

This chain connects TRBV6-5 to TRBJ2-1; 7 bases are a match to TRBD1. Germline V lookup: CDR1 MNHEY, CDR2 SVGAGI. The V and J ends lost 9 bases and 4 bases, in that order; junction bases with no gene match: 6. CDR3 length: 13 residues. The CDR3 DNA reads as TGTGCCAGTGCTCGGACAGGTTACAATGAGCAGTTCTTC. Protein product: CASARTGYNEQFF.

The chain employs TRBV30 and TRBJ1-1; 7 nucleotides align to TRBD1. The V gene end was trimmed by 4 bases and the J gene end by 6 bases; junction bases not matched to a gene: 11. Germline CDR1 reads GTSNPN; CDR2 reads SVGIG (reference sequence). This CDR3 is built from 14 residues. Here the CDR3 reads CAWINPGGQAEAFF. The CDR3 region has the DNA TGTGCCTGGATAAACCCGGGTGGACAGGCTGAAGCTTTCTTT.

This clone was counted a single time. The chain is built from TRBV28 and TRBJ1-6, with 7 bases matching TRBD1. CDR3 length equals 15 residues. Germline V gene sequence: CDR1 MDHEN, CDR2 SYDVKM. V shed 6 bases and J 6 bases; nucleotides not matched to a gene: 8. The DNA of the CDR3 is TGTGCCAGCAGGACCCGGGACAGCCTTAATTCACCCCTCCACTTT. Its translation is CASRTRDSLNSPLHF.

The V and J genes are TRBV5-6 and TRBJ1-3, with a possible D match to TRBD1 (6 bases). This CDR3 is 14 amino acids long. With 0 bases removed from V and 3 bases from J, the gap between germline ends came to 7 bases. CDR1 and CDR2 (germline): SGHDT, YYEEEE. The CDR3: CASSLDRVGNTIYF. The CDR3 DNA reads TGTGCCAGCAGCTTGGACAGGGTTGGAAACACCATATATTTT.

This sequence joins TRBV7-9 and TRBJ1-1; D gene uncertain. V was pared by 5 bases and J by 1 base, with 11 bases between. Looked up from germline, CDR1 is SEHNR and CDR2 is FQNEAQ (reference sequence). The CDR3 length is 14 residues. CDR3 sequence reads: CASSRSSRNTEAFF. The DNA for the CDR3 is TGTGCCAGCAGCCGCTCTTCTAGGAACACTGAAGCTTTCTTT. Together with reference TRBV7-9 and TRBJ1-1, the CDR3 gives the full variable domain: DTGVSQNPRHKITKRGQNVTFRCDPISEHNRLYWYRQTLGQGPEFLTYFQNEAQLEKSRLLSDRFSAERPKGSFSTLEIQRTEQGDSAMYLCASSRSSRNTEAFFGQGTRLTVV.

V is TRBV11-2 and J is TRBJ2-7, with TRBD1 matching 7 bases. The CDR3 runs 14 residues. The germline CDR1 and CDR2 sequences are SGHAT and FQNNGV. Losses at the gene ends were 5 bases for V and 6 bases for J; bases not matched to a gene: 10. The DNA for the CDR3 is TGTGCCAGCAGCCTGAACAGGGGAGTGGGCGAGCAGTACTTC. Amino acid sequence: CASSLNRGVGEQYF.

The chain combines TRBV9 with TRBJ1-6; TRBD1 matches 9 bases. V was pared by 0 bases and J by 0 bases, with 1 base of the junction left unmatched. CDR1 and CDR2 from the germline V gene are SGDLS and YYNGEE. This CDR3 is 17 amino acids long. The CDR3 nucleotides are TGTGCCAGCAGCGTAGGGGGACAGGGCTCCTATAATTCACCCCTCCACTTT. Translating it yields CASSVGGQGSYNSPLHF. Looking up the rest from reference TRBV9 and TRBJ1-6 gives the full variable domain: DSGVTQTPKHLITATGQRVTLRCSPRSGDLSVYWYQQSLDQGLQFLIQYYNGEERAKGNILERFSAQQFPDLHSELNLSSLELGDSALYFCASSVGGQGSYNSPLHFGNGTRLTVT.